Following are 3 T cell receptor beta chains from one sample sequenced in a study of T cells after yellow fever vaccination. TCRdb reprocessed the 5' RACE reads via MiXCR and lists one record per CDR3 protein. This table has about 630,000 distinct CDR3 sequences, roughly an eighth appearing once. The sequencing here drew on PBMCs, taken on the day of the yellow fever booster vaccination. These receptors all come from a man aged 25 to 40 who received the YFV17D yellow fever vaccine.

This rearrangement joins TRBV18 to TRBJ2-7, with 8 positions matching TRBD1. V was pared by 3 bases and J by 3 bases, with 7 bases of the junction left unmatched. The CDR3 is 15 residues long. The germline V gene encodes CDR1 KGHSH and CDR2 LQKENI. The CDR3 is CASSPPDRANYEQYF. For the CDR3, the DNA is TGTGCCAGCTCACCCCCGGACAGGGCGAACTACGAGCAGTACTTC.

This clonotype was observed a few times. The chain combines TRBV5-1 with TRBJ1-4, with D unclear. Per germline, CDR1 SGHRS and CDR2 YFSETQ. This CDR3 has 15 amino acids. The V and J ends lost 0 bases and 8 bases respectively, with 14 bases between them. The CDR3 region has the DNA TGCGCCAGCAGCTTGGTTGCCGGGGTTAACGAAAAACTGTTTTTT. Translation gives CASSLVAGVNEKLFF.

This clonotype turned up a few times. A read error may produce the germline difference seen at one junction end. The gene calls are TRBV5-1 and TRBJ2-1; maybe TRBD2 (6 bases). The germline CDR1 and CDR2 sequences are SGHRS and YFSETQ. The CDR3 covers 15 residues. The CDR3 nucleotides are TGCGCCAGCAGCGCGGCTAGCGACCCGTACAGTGAGCAGTTCTTC. Translating it yields CASSAASDPYSEQFF.